This record looks at one T cell receptor beta chain sequence and its context. Its antigen is undetermined. These data are taken from a study of cytomegalovirus exposure and HLA in healthy donors. Study conclusions and caveats: Usually a TCR sequence was rare, but some public TCRs were found in many donors.

The CDR3 contains 14 residues. The germline CDR1 and CDR2 sequences are MGHDK and SYGVNS. The J segment lost 5 bases and the V segment lost 3 bases, leaving 7 bases of the junction unmatched. PCR was performed using 60 Vbeta and 13 Jbeta primers. Profiled with immunoSEQ multiplex PCR; TCRdb holds only in-frame clones, not every one. The table records 250,000 to 300,000 clones, 80% to 95% of them present only once. The sample consisted of PBMCs. This rearrangement joins TRBV25-1 to TRBJ2-7, with TRBD1 matching 7 bases. The TCR comes from a girl aged 2 to 9 in good health and CMV-seronegative. For the CDR3, the DNA is TGTGCCAGCAGTGATTCCAGGGGGTTCCACGAGCAGTACTTC. Protein product: CASSDSRGFHEQYF.